Detailed here is one T cell receptor beta chain. Antigen specificity is unknown. TCRdb's copy holds only in-frame clones and misses some; the assay was immunoSEQ multiplex PCR. The sample yields about 12,000 clones, about 64% seen once. The data belong to a study of neoadjuvant anti-PD-1 for oral cavity cancer. Study-level information: Around day 43, patients without progression received a fourth nivolumab dose before surgery. Study conclusions and caveats: Post-nivolumab, blood T cell clonality was significantly elevated in non-responders. Higher pretreatment blood Treg/Th17 ratios correlated with higher pretreatment blood and lower post-treatment tumor TCRbeta clonality.

Trimming cost V 1 base and J 0 bases; bases outside gene matches: 6. The CDR3 totals 18 residues. Germline-derived CDR1 and CDR2 are MGHRA and YSYEKL. Described time point: after neoadjuvant nivolumab, at surgical resection. The TCR sequence derives from a person aged 35-79 years with oral cavity squamous cell carcinoma. The rearrangement links TRBV4-1 to TRBJ2-3, with TRBD2 matching over 11 bases. This specimen was PBMCs, taken after nivolumab (anti-PD-1) treatment. As DNA, the CDR3 is TGCGCCAGCAGCCAAGGTTGGGGACTAGCGGATAGCACAGATACGCAGTATTTT. This encodes CASSQGWGLADSTDTQYF.